This entry lists 30 T cell receptor beta chains sequenced from one sample in a study of spatial heterogeneity in lung cancer. TCRdb called the 5' RACE reads again in MiXCR, with one record for every CDR3 protein. The sample has over 2,500 distinct CDR3 sequences; approximately 39% are singletons. Specified time point: sample taken at primary tumor resection. Unsorted whole RNA samples from tumor, nontumor lung or frozen PBMC were sequenced. The sample here was PBMCs, taken at surgery. The receptors derive from a male donor with early-stage non-small cell lung cancer.

This clonotype has a single count. The chain carries TRBV19 and TRBJ2-7, with D perhaps matching TRBD2 (6 bases). V lost 3 bases, J lost 4 bases, and 13 bases lay in between. CDR1 and CDR2 from the germline V gene are LNHDA and SQIVND (reference sequence). The CDR3 is 14 amino acids. CDR3 in DNA: TGTGCCAGTAGTATGGGAGGACCTTCTTACGAGCAGTACTTC. It yields the protein CASSMGGPSYEQYF.

The table lists this clonotype with a few counts. The CDR3 DNA follows: TGCGCCAGCAGCCAAGAAAGCTTTTCGGTCTATGAGCAGTTCTTC. This encodes CASSQESFSVYEQFF. The rearrangement uses TRBV4-3 and TRBJ2-1; D uncertain. This CDR3 comprises 15 residues. Trimming cost V 0 bases and J 8 bases, with 14 bases left between them. Per the germline V gene, CDR1 is LGHNA and CDR2 is YSLEER.

This clonotype is judged large (0.1 to 1%). V usage is TRBV20-1 and J usage is TRBJ2-7; the match to TRBD1 covers 9 bases. CDR3 size: 13 residues. The germline V gene encodes CDR1 DFQATT and CDR2 SNEGSKA (reference sequence). J gave up 5 bases and V 8 bases, and 10 bases lay outside the gene matches. The chain's CDR3 is CSPHTGGLNEQYF. CDR3 sequence (DNA): TGCAGTCCACACACAGGGGGCTTGAACGAGCAGTACTTC.

This clonotype was picked up many times. The chain's CDR3 is CASTNPITGTSGKTDTQYF. CDR3 bases: TGTGCCAGCACCAACCCCATCACCGGGACTAGCGGGAAAACAGATACGCAGTATTTT. This chain uses TRBV27 with TRBJ2-3; 13 bases map to TRBD2. The CDR3 runs 19 residues. Trimming took 7 bases from V and 3 from J; bases not matched to a gene: 16. The V gene's germline CDR1 is MNHEY and CDR2 SMNVEV (reference sequence).

The CDR3, as DNA: TGTGCCAGCAGTTTAACCATCTACGAGCAGTACTTC. Protein: CASSLTIYEQYF. V is TRBV28 and J is TRBJ2-7; no firm D call. Per germline, CDR1 MDHEN and CDR2 SYDVKM. This CDR3 is built from 12 residues. The ends were cut back, 2 bases at V and 3 bases at J, with 5 bases in the middle.

The sample holds a few counts of this clonotype. The chain uses TRBV4-1 and TRBJ2-7; tentative D call: TRBD2 (6 bases). The germline V and J ends were trimmed by 0 bases and 0 bases, with 6 bases remaining between them. Germline lookup yields CDR1 MGHRA and CDR2 YSYEKL. This CDR3 has 14 amino acids. CDR3 DNA sequence: TGCGCCAGCAGCCAAGACGGGGGCTCCTACGAGCAGTACTTC. This gives the protein CASSQDGGSYEQYF.

The V call is TRBV11-2, the J call TRBJ1-1; maybe TRBD1 (5 bases). CDR1 is SGHAT, CDR2 FQNNGV, per germline. Trimming shortened V by 8 bases and J by 6 bases, and 25 bases separated the two germline ends. The CDR3 sequence is 16 residues long. Here the CDR3 DNA reads TGTGCCAGCTCCAGGGATTTGTTTGTCGGGAGGGCTGAAGCTTTCTTT. This sequence encodes CASSRDLFVGRAEAFF.

This clonotype was detected many times. V usage is TRBV29-1 and J usage is TRBJ1-2; the D gene is possibly TRBD1 (6 bases). Per the germline V gene, CDR1 is SQVTM and CDR2 is ANQGSEA. Trimming cost V 7 bases and J 5 bases, with 14 bases left between them. The CDR3 sequence is 12 residues long. The CDR3 protein is CSADTGIYGYTF. Here the CDR3 DNA reads TGCAGCGCTGACACAGGGATTTATGGCTACACCTTC.

This clonotype was seen at least ten times. J is TRBJ2-5 and V is TRBV5-1; no clear D. The CDR3 loop spans 11 amino acids. V was clipped by 4 bases and J by 2 bases, with 3 bases between them. CDR1 is SGHRS and CDR2 is YFSETQ in the germline V gene. In nucleotides, the CDR3 is TGCGCCAGCAGCCATCAAGAGACCCAGTACTTC. It is translated as CASSHQETQYF.

This clonotype has a handful of counts. The V and J genes are TRBV4-1 and TRBJ2-5; TRBD2 agrees at 13 bases. The CDR3 has 18 amino acids. The ends lost 0 bases at V and 5 bases at J; junction bases unmatched: 9. CDR1 MGHRA and CDR2 YSYEKL come from the germline V gene. The CDR3: CASSQEEGRTSGSETQYF. The CDR3 region has the DNA TGCGCCAGCAGCCAAGAGGAGGGGAGGACTAGCGGGAGTGAGACCCAGTACTTC.

This clonotype showed up many times. The chain links TRBV5-4 to TRBJ2-5, with D hard to call. The V gene lost 0 bases and the J gene lost 5 bases, with 14 bases spanning the gap. The germline V gene has CDR1 SGHNT and CDR2 YYREEE (reference sequence). This CDR3 comprises 15 residues. The CDR3 is CASSLAGLEMETQYF. In DNA, the CDR3 is TGTGCCAGCAGCTTGGCCGGGCTGGAGATGGAGACCCAGTACTTC.

V is TRBV6-2 or TRBV6-3 and J is TRBJ1-1, with D maybe TRBD1 (6 bases). Per germline, CDR1 MNHEY and CDR2 SVGEGT. CDR3 length: 13 amino acids. The V and J ends lost 6 bases and 0 bases respectively, with 8 bases between them. In DNA, the CDR3 is TGTGCCAGCAGACGGGACATGAACACTGAAGCTTTCTTT. Amino acids: CASRRDMNTEAFF.

This clonotype ranks as medium-sized. The chain is built from TRBV30 and TRBJ2-3; TRBD1 aligns across 10 bases. The CDR3 contains 15 residues. Germline loops: CDR1 GTSNPN, CDR2 SVGIG (reference sequence). Unmatched junction bases numbered 6, after V lost 2 bases and J lost 4 bases. The CDR3 sequence: CAWSTGTGEPDTQYF. CDR3 DNA sequence: TGTGCCTGGAGTACCGGGACAGGGGAACCAGATACGCAGTATTTT. Looking up the rest from reference TRBV30 and TRBJ2-3 gives the full variable domain: SQTIHQWPATLVQPVGSPLSLECTVEGTSNPNLYWYRQAAGRGLQLLFYSVGIGQISSEVPQNLSASRPQDRQFILSSKKLLLSDSGFYLCAWSTGTGEPDTQYFGPGTRLTVL.

The chain carries TRBV10-3 and TRBJ2-3; D perhaps matches TRBD2 (6 bases). V was pared by 6 bases and J by 0 bases, with 10 bases between. The CDR3 contains 14 residues. Germline values: CDR1 ENHRY, CDR2 SYGVKD. CDR3: CAISLAESTDTQYF. In DNA form, the CDR3 reads TGTGCCATCAGCTTAGCGGAAAGCACAGATACGCAGTATTTT.

The chain links TRBV10-2 to TRBJ2-7, with D possibly being TRBD1 or TRBD2 (5 bases each). V dropped 0 bases and J dropped 4 bases, with 7 bases sitting between them. Germline CDR1 reads WSHSY; CDR2 reads SAAADI. CDR3 length: 13 residues. The CDR3 region has the DNA TGCGCCAGCAGTGAGTCGGGGGTGTACGAGCAGTACTTC. Its protein is CASSESGVYEQYF.

V and J are TRBV10-3 and TRBJ1-2; D may be TRBD1 (5 bases). With 7 bases removed from V and 2 bases from J, the gap between germline ends came to 35 bases. This CDR3 spans 21 amino acids. Germline-derived CDR1 and CDR2 are ENHRY and SYGVKD. In nucleotides, the CDR3 is TGTGCCATCAAGACTGAAACCCCTCGTTTGGCGGCACAGGAAACCAACTATGGCTACACCTTC. It translates to CAIKTETPRLAAQETNYGYTF.

This clonotype was seen many times. Relative to the germline gene, one junction end is altered; a read error may explain this. This chain links TRBV7-7 with TRBJ2-1, with D perhaps TRBD2 (6 bases). Germline V gene lookup returns CDR1 SSHAT and CDR2 FNYEAQ (reference sequence). CDR3 length: 13 residues. The CDR3 protein is CASSRGMGDEQFF. The CDR3 DNA reads TGTGCTAGCAGCCGCGGGATGGGGGATGAGCAGTTCTTC.

This clonotype was seen only a few times. The genes are TRBV2 and TRBJ2-5; no definite D call. V shed 2 bases and J shed 1 base, with 5 bases lying between them. In germline, CDR1 is SNHLY, CDR2 FYNNEI. This CDR3 spans 13 amino acids. CDR3 in DNA: TGTGCCAGCAGTGAAACGGGCCAAGAGACCCAGTACTTC. It yields the protein CASSETGQETQYF.

This clonotype was counted between two and nine times. This rearrangement joins TRBV20-1 to TRBJ2-7; D call uncertain. Trimming pared 8 bases from V and 2 bases from J, leaving 16 bases between. Germline loops: CDR1 DFQATT, CDR2 SNEGSKA (reference sequence). This CDR3 comprises 13 residues. CDR3 amino acids: CSPHQPSTYEQYF. Written as DNA, the CDR3 is TGCAGTCCTCACCAGCCCTCGACCTACGAGCAGTACTTC.

Within the sample, this clonotype is medium-sized. The chain employs TRBV13 and TRBJ2-7; D might be TRBD1 (6 bases). The V gene lost 5 bases and the J gene lost 5 bases, with 13 bases spanning the gap. The CDR3 extends over 13 amino acids. The germline V gene encodes CDR1 PRHDT and CDR2 FYEKMQ (reference sequence). CDR3: CASSPYRDDEQYF. CDR3 nucleotide sequence: TGTGCCAGCAGCCCATACAGGGATGACGAGCAGTACTTC.

This clonotype came up a few times. The chain combines TRBV2 with TRBJ2-1; possible D gene TRBD1, 6 bases. This CDR3 region has 11 residues. Germline V lookup: CDR1 SNHLY, CDR2 FYNNEI. Trimming took 2 bases from V and 11 from J, leaving 7 bases between them. This CDR3 reads CASSEQGKQFF. CDR3 DNA: TGTGCCAGCAGTGAACAGGGGAAGCAGTTCTTC.

The gene calls are TRBV4-3 and TRBJ2-3; possible D gene TRBD2, 6 bases. Trimming removed 0 bases at V and 2 bases at J, with 9 bases between. Germline V lookup: CDR1 LGHNA, CDR2 YSLEER. The length of the CDR3 is 15 residues. CDR3 DNA sequence: TGCGCCAGCAGCCAAGATAGGGAGGCCACAGATACGCAGTATTTT. Encoded protein: CASSQDREATDTQYF.

The CDR3 nucleotides are TGCAGCGTTGAAGGGCAGGGCACAGATACGCAGTATTTT. Residues: CSVEGQGTDTQYF. The rearrangement joins TRBV29-1 to TRBJ2-3; D call uncertain. There are 13 residues in the CDR3. Germline V lookup: CDR1 SQVTM, CDR2 ANQGSEA. V was shortened by 1 base and J by 1 base, with 6 bases between the two germline ends.

The V and J genes are TRBV3-1 and TRBJ2-7, with TRBD2 matching over 13 bases. Germline V lookup: CDR1 LGHDT, CDR2 YNNKEL (reference sequence). The length of the CDR3 is 14 residues. Unmatched junction bases numbered 10, after V lost 4 bases and J lost 13 bases. The CDR3 loop is CASSPRTSGSPGYF. For the CDR3, the DNA is TGTGCCAGCAGCCCCCGGACTAGCGGGAGTCCGGGTTACTTC.

The chain employs TRBV7-2 and TRBJ2-1, with no clear D. The CDR3 covers 15 residues. Per germline, CDR1 SGHTA and CDR2 FQGNSA. V lost 5 bases to trimming and J lost 0 bases, with 11 bases between them. This chain's CDR3 is CASSRGWGSYNEQFF. CDR3 DNA: TGTGCCAGCAGCCGCGGCTGGGGCTCCTACAATGAGCAGTTCTTC. Full variable domain (missing parts from reference TRBV7-2 and TRBJ2-1): GAGVSQSPSNKVTEKGKDVELRCDPISGHTALYWYRQSLGQGLEFLIYFQGNSAPDKSGLPSDRFSAERTGGSVSTLTIQRTQQEDSAVYLCASSRGWGSYNEQFFGPGTRLTVL.

The chain links TRBV2 to TRBJ2-1; D might be TRBD1 (7 bases). Germline CDR1 reads SNHLY; CDR2 reads FYNNEI. This CDR3 contains 16 residues. V lost 1 base and J lost 3, with 13 bases in between. This CDR3 reads CASSEEAQGGYNEQFF. Written as DNA, the CDR3 is TGTGCCAGCAGTGAAGAAGCCCAGGGGGGCTACAATGAGCAGTTCTTC.

The sample holds one count of this clonotype. V and J are TRBV18 and TRBJ2-2; perhaps TRBD2 as D (5 bases). The germline V gene has CDR1 KGHSH and CDR2 LQKENI. The V end lost 6 bases, the J end lost 0 bases, and 11 bases lay between the germline ends. This CDR3 region has 15 residues. For the CDR3, the DNA is TGTGCCAGCTCGTCGAACGGGGCGAACACCGGGGAGCTGTTTTTT. It is translated as CASSSNGANTGELFF.

V gene TRBV29-1 combines with J gene TRBJ2-1; D is unresolved. There are 11 residues in the CDR3. Germline V gene data show CDR1 as SQVTM and CDR2 as ANQGSEA. The CDR3 region has the DNA TGCAGTATAACGAGCAACAATGAGCAGTTCTTC. Residues: CSITSNNEQFF.

This clonotype was seen a single time. In DNA form, the CDR3 reads TGTGCCAGCAGCCCAAGACGGGGAGGGACCCAGTACTTC. This encodes CASSPRRGGTQYF. The J gene is TRBJ2-5, the V gene TRBV7-6, with D possibly TRBD2 on 6 matching bases. Germline CDR1 SGHVS, CDR2 FNYEAQ. Between the trimmed V and J ends, which lost 5 bases and 7 bases, there was a span of 14 bases. CDR3 length equals 13 residues.

This clonotype showed up just a few times. The chain has TRBV6-2 or TRBV6-3 and TRBJ1-5; the D is unclear. Germline-derived CDR1 and CDR2 are MNHEY and SVGEGT. With 2 bases removed from V and 6 bases from J, the gap between germline ends came to 11 bases. There are 14 residues in the CDR3. The CDR3 DNA is TGTGCCAGCAGTTACGTCCGGGGTGGTCAGCCCCAGCATTTT. Translation gives CASSYVRGGQPQHF.